This T cell receptor (beta chain) was sequenced during a study of radiation and T cells in renal cell carcinoma. Repertoires were generated with immunoSEQ multiplex PCR, while TCRdb's copy carries only in-frame clones and drops some. In the table there are about 170,000 clones, less than 90% of which are singletons. Study results and caveats: No pretreatment tumor biopsies were available for baseline clonotypes.

Details on this clone: Its matching antigen is unknown.

As to time point: blood 4 weeks post-SBRT, at nephrectomy. As to treatment: 15 Gy SBRT to primary tumor, nephrectomy 4 weeks later. The CDR3 is 16 residues long. Trimming removed 2 bases at V and 6 bases at J, with 20 bases between. Germline-derived CDR1 and CDR2 are MNHNS and SASEGT. This receptor was identified in a woman in her forties or fifties with renal cell carcinoma. This sample comprised blood, obtained from a patient whose treatment included radiotherapy and nephrectomy. The J gene is TRBJ2-7, the V gene TRBV6-1; D is uncertain. The CDR3 region is CASSENPSLPSGEQYF. The CDR3 region has the DNA TGTGCCAGCAGTGAAAATCCTAGTCTACCGTCGGGCGAGCAGTACTTC.